This TCR beta chain came from a study of shared clonotypes between healthy human individuals. Regarding the study as a whole: Clonotype sharing levels among donors were expected to vary with sequencing depth. Memory subsets had estimated richness that was generally smaller than that of naive subsets.

Repertoires were generated with immunoSEQ multiplex PCR, while TCRdb's copy carries only in-frame clones and drops some. The sample consists of about 2.3 million clones, 90% to 95% of them appearing once. Germline loops: CDR1 SGHRS, CDR2 YFSETQ. The CDR3 loop spans 14 amino acids. Trimming left V 5 bases short and J 5 bases short, with 13 bases between. To note about this clone: Antigen specificity is unknown.

This receptor was obtained from a man between 18 and 35 years old in good health. Some clones in this sample may be carry-over from other donors' samples. Sequencing was performed on naive CD4+ T cells from PBMCs. Subset indicated: CD45RA+ positively selected. This rearrangement joins TRBV5-1 to TRBJ1-4, with no clear D. CDR3 sequence reads: CASRVTVGNEKLFF. DNA of the CDR3: TGCGCCAGCAGGGTCACAGTGGGAAATGAAAAACTGTTTTTT.